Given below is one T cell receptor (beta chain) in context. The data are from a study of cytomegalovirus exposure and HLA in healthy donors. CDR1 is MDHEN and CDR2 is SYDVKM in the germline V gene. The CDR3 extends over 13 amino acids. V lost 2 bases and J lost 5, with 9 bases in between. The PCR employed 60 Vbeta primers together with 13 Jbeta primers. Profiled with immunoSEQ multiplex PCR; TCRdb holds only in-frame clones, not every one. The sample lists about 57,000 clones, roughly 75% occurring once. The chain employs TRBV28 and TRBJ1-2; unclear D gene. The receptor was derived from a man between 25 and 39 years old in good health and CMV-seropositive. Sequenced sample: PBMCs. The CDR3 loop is CASSLEAVYGYTF. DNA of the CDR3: TGTGCCAGCAGTTTAGAGGCGGTATATGGCTACACCTTC.